This T cell receptor beta chain was sequenced during a study of blood T cells in healthy people across ages. Combining a sample-barcoded 5' primer with a J-beta primer mix, a second PCR ran for about 7 to 11 cycles. Sequencing yielded, for each sample, at least 2.5 million paired-end reads carrying CDR3. A single record per CDR3 protein comes from TCRdb applying MiXCR to the 5' RACE reads. The table includes 600,000 to 850,000 distinct CDR3 sequences, more than 40% detected once. The CDR3 is 12 amino acids. Trimming removed 4 bases at V and 0 bases at J, with 5 bases between. CDR1 is DFQATT, CDR2 SNEGSKA, per germline (reference sequence).

The V call is TRBV20-1, the J call TRBJ2-3; D gene uncertain. This TCR derives from a woman in her sixties or seventies in good health. The sample consisted of blood. The CDR3 sequence is CSATESTDTQYF. In DNA, the CDR3 is TGCAGTGCTACAGAGAGCACAGATACGCAGTATTTT.